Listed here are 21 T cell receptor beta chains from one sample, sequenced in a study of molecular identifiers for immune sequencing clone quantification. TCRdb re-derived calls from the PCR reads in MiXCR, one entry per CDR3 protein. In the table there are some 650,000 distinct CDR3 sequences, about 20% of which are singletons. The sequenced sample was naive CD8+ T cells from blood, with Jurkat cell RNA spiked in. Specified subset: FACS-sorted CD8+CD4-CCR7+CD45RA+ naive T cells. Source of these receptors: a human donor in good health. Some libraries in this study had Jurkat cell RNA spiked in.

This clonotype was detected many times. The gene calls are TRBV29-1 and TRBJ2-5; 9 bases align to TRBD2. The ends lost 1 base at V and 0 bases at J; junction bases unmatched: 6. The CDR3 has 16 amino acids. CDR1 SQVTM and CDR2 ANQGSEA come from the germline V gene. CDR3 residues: CSVEVLAGTYQETQYF. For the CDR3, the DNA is TGCAGCGTTGAAGTACTAGCGGGTACCTACCAAGAGACCCAGTACTTC.

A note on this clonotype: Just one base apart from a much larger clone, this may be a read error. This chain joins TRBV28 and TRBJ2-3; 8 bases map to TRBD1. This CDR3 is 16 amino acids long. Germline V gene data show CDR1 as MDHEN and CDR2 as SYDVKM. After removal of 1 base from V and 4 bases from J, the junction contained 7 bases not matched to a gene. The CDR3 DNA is TGTGCCAGCAGTTTATCGCAGGGGGCTAGCGCAGATACGCAGTATTTT. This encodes CASSLSQGASADTQYF.

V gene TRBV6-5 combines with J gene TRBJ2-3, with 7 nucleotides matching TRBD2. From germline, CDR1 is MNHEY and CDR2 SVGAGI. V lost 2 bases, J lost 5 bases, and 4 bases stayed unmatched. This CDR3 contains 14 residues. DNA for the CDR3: TGTGCCAGCAGTTACGGCGGGAGCGGAGATACGCAGTATTTT. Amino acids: CASSYGGSGDTQYF.

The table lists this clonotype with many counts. The CDR3 DNA reads as TGTGCCAGCAGCCCGGTCGGGGTTAGCACAGATACGCAGTATTTT. Amino acid sequence: CASSPVGVSTDTQYF. The chain links TRBV27 to TRBJ2-3; TRBD2 might be the D (5 bases). The CDR3 loop spans 15 amino acids. Germline CDR1 and CDR2: MNHEY and SMNVEV (reference sequence). V was cut by 6 bases and J by 0 bases, with 13 bases left in between.

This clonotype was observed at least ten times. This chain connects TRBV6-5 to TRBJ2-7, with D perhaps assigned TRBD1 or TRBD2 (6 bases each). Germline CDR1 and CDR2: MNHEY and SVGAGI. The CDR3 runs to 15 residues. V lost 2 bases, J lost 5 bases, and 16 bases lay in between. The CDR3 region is CASSYVEGGSDEQYF. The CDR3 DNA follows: TGTGCCAGCAGTTACGTAGAGGGGGGTAGCGACGAGCAGTACTTC.

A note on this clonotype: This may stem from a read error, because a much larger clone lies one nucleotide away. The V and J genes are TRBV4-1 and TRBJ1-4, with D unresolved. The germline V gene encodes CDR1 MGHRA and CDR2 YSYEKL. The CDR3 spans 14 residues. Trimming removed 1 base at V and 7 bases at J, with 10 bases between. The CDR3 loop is CASSQGGRGEKLFF. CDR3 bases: TGCGCCAGCAGCCAAGGGGGTCGGGGTGAAAAACTGTTTTTT.

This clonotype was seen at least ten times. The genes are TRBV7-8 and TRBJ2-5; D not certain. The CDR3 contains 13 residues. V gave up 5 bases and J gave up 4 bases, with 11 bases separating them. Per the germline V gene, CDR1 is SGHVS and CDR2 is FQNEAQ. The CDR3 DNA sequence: TGTGCCAGCAGCCCCCGCCGCAGAGAGACCCAGTACTTC. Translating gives CASSPRRRETQYF.

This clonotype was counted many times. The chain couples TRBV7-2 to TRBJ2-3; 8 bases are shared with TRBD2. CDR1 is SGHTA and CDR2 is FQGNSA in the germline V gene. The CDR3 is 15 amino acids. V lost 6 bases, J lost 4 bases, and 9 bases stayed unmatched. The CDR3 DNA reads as TGTGCCAGCAGATTAACGAGCGGGAGCTCAGATACGCAGTATTTT. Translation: CASRLTSGSSDTQYF.

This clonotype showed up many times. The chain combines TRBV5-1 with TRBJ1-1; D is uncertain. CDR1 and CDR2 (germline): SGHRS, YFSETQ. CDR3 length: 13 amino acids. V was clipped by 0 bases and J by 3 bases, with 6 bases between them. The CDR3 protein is CASSLDLDTEAFF. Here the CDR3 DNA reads TGCGCCAGCAGCTTGGACCTCGACACTGAAGCTTTCTTT.

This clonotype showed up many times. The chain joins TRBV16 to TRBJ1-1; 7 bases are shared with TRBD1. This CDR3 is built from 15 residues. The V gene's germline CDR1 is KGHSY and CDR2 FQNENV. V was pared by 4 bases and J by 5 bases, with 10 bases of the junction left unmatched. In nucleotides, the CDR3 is TGTGCCAGCAGCCGAAACACAGGGGCAAGGACTGAAGCTTTCTTT. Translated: CASSRNTGARTEAFF.

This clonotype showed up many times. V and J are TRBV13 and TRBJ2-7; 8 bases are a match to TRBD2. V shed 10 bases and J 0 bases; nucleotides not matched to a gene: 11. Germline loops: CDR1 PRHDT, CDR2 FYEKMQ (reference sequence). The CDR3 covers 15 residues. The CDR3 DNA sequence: TGTGCCACCGAGAGTCGACGGGGGGGCTCCTACGAGCAGTACTTC. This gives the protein CATESRRGGSYEQYF.

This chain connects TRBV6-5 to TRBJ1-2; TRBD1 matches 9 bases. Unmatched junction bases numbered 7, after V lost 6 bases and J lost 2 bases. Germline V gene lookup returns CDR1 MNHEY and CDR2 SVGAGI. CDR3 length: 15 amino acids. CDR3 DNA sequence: TGTGCCAGCAGCAACGGACAGGGGAAGAACTATGGCTACACCTTC. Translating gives CASSNGQGKNYGYTF.

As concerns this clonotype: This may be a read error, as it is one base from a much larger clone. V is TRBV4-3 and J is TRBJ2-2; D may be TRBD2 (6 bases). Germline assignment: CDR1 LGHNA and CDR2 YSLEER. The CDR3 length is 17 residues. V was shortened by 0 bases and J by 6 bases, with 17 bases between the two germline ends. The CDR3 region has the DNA TGCGCCAGCAGCCAAGATGCTGGCGGGATTAAGGCCGGGGAGCTGTTTTTT. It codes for CASSQDAGGIKAGELFF.

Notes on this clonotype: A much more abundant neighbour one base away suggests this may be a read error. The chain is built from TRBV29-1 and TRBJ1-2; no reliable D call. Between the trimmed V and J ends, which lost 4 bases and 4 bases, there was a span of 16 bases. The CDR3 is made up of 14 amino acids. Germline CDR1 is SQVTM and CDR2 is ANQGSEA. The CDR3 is CSVAGGNFGYGYTF. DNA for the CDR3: TGCAGCGTTGCCGGAGGGAATTTTGGCTATGGCTACACCTTC.

Here the CDR3 DNA reads TGTGCCTACTCGACGGACTCGATTTACGAGCAGTACTTC. It yields the protein CAYSTDSIYEQYF. The chain employs TRBV30 and TRBJ2-7; tentatively, D is TRBD2 (5 bases). Germline V gene sequence: CDR1 GTSNPN, CDR2 SVGIG (reference sequence). The CDR3 consists of 13 residues. V was trimmed by 7 bases and J by 4 bases, leaving 17 bases between them.

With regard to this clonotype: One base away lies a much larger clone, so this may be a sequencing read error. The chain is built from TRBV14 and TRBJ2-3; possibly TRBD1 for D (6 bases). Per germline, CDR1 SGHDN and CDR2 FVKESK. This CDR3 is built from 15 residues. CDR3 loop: CASNQDQHRDDTQYF. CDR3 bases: TGTGCCAGCAACCAAGATCAGCACAGGGACGATACGCAGTATTTT.

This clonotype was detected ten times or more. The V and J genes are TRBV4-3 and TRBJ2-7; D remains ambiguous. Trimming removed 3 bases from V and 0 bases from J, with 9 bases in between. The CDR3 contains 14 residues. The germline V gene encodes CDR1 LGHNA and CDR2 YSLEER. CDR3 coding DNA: TGCGCCAGCAGCCACACGGGTAGCTCCTACGAGCAGTACTTC. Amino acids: CASSHTGSSYEQYF.

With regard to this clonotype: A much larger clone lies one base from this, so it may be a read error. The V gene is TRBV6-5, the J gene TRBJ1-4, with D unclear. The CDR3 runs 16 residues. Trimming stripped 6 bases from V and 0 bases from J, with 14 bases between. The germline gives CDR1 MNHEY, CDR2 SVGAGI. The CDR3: CASSIGASATNEKLFF. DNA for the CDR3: TGTGCCAGCAGCATCGGAGCCAGCGCAACTAATGAAAAACTGTTTTTT.

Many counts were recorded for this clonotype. CDR3 DNA: TGTGCCAGCAGCTTGGCGGACCAGAACACTGAAGCTTTCTTT. Translated: CASSLADQNTEAFF. V is TRBV5-4 and J is TRBJ1-1; D unresolved. Germline assignment: CDR1 SGHNT and CDR2 YYREEE (reference sequence). The CDR3 length is 14 residues. The V end was cut by 0 bases, the J end by 1 base, with 7 bases between.

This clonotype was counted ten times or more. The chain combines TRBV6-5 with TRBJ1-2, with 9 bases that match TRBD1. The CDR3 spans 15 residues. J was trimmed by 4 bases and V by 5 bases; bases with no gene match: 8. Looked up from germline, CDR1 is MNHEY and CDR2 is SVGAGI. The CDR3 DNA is TGTGCCAGCAGTCCGTGGACAGGGGAGACCTATGGCTACACCTTC. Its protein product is CASSPWTGETYGYTF.

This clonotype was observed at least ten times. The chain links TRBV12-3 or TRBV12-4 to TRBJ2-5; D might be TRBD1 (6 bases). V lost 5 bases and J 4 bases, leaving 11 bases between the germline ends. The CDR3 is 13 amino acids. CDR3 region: CASSAQGRETQYF. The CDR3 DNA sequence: TGTGCCAGCAGTGCGCAGGGGAGAGAGACCCAGTACTTC.